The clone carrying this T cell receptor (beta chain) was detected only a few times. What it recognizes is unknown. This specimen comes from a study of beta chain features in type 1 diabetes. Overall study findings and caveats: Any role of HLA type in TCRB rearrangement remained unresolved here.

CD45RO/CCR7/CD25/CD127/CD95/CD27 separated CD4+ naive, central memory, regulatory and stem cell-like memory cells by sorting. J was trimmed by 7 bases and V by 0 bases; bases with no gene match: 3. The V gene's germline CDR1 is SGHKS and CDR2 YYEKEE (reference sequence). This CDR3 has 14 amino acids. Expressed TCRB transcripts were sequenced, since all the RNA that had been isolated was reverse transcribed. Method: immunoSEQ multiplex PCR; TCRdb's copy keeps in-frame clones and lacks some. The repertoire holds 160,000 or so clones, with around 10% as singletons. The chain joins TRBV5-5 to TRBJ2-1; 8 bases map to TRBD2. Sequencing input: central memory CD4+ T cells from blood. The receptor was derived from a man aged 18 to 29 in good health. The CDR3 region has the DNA TGTGCCAGCAGCTTGGCGGGAGGGATAAATGAGCAGTTCTTC. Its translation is CASSLAGGINEQFF.